What follows describes a single T cell receptor (beta chain). The sample belongs to a study of early T cells in non-severe SARS-CoV-2 infection. Study in general: Sequencing was performed on bulk RNA from unsorted whole blood, leaving chains unpaired.

Unmatched junction bases numbered 4, after V lost 6 bases and J lost 10 bases. Germline CDR1 and CDR2: KGHSH and LQKENI. There are 13 residues in the CDR3. Tagging with unique molecular identifiers was applied to individual cDNA molecules. TCRdb re-called the 5' RACE reads with MiXCR, one entry per CDR3 protein. Of some 28,000 distinct CDR3 sequences in the sample, roughly 6% are singletons; the top ten hold approximately 5.5%. Sequencing was carried out using whole blood. This chain uses TRBV18 with TRBJ2-1; TRBD2 matches at 12 bases. The receptor was derived from an adult who was a healthcare worker with PCR-confirmed SARS-CoV-2 infection or an uninfected control (not recorded which). In nucleotides, the CDR3 is TGTGCCAGCTCCAGGACTAGCGGGGCGGAGCAGTTCTTC. This encodes CASSRTSGAEQFF.